These T cell receptor beta chains were read from a single sample in a study of T cell changes during pregnancy in multiple sclerosis. The method was immunoSEQ multiplex PCR; TCRdb's version includes in-frame clones alone and lacks a portion of them. The sample includes 90,000 to 95,000 clones, 94% of them seen just once. The source was peripheral blood, collected in the third trimester of pregnancy. The receptors shown here come from a female donor with multiple sclerosis, enrolled in a pregnancy study. Each CDR3 is given without its conserved first and last residue. Fields, in order: J gene, V gene, CDR3 length, CDR3 protein.

TRBJ1-1 | TRBV7-8 | 11 | ASSFRGNTEAF
TRBJ2-7 | TRBV7-6 | 16 | ASSLAGGLAATTYEQY
TRBJ2-1 | TRBV14 | 11 | ASSQGLSNEQF
TRBJ1-3 | TRBV19 | 13 | ASSLLTGIGNTIY
TRBJ2-5 | TRBV6-6 | 11 | ASSSDRVVSQY
TRBJ2-1 | TRBV11-2 | 11 | ASSVDFSNEQF
TRBJ2-7 | TRBV6-6 | 12 | ASSFGGAQGEQY
TRBJ2-3 | TRBV5-6 | 15 | ASSLRLSGSSTDTQY
TRBJ1-1 | TRBV5-1 | 13 | ASSLKSLGGTEAF
TRBJ2-4 | TRBV9 | 13 | ASSPGTLGQNIQY
TRBJ2-1 | TRBV29-1 | 12 | SVDVDGLYNEQF
TRBJ2-2 | TRBV6-5 | 10 | ASRPRRGELF
TRBJ2-3 | TRBV18 | 15 | ASSPVGAGASTDTQY
TRBJ2-5 | TRBV6-1 | 13 | ASSAPGHIQETQY
TRBJ1-4 | TRBV29-1 | 11 | SVTGGWDEKLF
TRBJ2-7 | TRBV27 | 13 | ASSFVGQGSYEQY
TRBJ1-5 | TRBV7-9 | 13 | ASSTDRESNQPQH